This T cell receptor beta chain was profiled in a study of spatial heterogeneity in lung cancer. Overall study context: Averaged across combinations, each unique TCR and UMI pairing appeared more than ten times in raw reads, which were uncorrected.

This CDR3 is built from 14 residues. V shed 2 bases and J shed 2 bases, with 12 bases lying between them. Germline values: CDR1 DFQATT, CDR2 SNEGSKA (reference sequence). The time point here: sample taken at primary tumor resection. The study sequenced unsorted whole RNA from tumor, nontumor lung or frozen PBMC. A total of fewer than 80 untreated early-stage non-small cell lung cancer patients served as donors. MiXCR, applied by TCRdb to the 5' RACE reads, yields one record per CDR3 protein. The table lists about 50,000 distinct CDR3 sequences, approximately 7.6% of them singletons. This clonotype occurred many times.

V and J are TRBV20-1 and TRBJ2-5, with D possibly being TRBD1 or TRBD2 (5 bases each). The sequence was collected from a female donor with early-stage non-small cell lung cancer. Sequenced material: PBMCs, taken at surgery. The CDR3 DNA is TGCAGTGCTAGATCGGGGCAGGGTCAAGAGACCCAGTACTTC. Translated: CSARSGQGQETQYF.